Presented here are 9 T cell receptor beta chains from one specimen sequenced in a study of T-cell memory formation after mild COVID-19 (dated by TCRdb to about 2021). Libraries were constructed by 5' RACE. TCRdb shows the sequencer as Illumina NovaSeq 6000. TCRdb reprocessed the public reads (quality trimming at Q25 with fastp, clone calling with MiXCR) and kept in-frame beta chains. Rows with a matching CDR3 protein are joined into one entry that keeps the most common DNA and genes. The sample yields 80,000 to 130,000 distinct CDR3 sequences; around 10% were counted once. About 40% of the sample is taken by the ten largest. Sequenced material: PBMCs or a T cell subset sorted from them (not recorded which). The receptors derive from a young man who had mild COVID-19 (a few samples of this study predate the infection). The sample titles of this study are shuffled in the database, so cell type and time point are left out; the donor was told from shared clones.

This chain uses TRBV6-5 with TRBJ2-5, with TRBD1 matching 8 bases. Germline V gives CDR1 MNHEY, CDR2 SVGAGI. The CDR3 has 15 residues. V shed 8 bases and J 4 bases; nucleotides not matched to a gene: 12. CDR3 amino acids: CASQADRAPVETQYF. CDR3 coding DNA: TGTGCCAGCCAGGCGGACAGGGCGCCGGTAGAGACCCAGTACTTC.

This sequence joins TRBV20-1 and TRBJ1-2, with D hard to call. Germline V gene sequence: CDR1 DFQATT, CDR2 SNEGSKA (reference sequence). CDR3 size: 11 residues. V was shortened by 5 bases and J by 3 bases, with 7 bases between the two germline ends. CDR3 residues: CSARTDYGYTF. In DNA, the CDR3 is TGCAGTGCTCGGACGGACTATGGCTACACCTTC.

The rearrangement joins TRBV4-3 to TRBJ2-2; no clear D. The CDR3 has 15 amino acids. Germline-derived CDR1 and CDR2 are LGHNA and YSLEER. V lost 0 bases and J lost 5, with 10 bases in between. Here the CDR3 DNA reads TGCGCCAGCAGCCAAGATAGTGGGGATACCGGGGAGCTGTTTTTT. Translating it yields CASSQDSGDTGELFF.

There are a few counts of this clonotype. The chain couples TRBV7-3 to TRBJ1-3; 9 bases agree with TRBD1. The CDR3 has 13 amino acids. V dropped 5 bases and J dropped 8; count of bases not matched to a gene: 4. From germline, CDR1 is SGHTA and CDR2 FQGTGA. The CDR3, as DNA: TGTGCCAGCAGCCCGGGACAGGGAGACACCATATATTTT. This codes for CASSPGQGDTIYF. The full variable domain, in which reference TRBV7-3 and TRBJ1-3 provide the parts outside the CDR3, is GAGVSQTPSNKVTEKGKYVELRCDPISGHTALYWYRQSLGQGPEFLIYFQGTGAADDSGLPNDRFFAVRPEGSVSTLKIQRTERGDSAVYLCASSPGQGDTIYFGEGSWLTVV.

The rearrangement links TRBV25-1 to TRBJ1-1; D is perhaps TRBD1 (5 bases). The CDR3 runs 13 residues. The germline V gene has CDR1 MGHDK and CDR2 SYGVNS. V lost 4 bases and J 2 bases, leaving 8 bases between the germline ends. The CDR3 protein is CASSGQPNTEAFF. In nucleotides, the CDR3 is TGTGCCAGCAGTGGACAGCCCAACACTGAAGCTTTCTTT. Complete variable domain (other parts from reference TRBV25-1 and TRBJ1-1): EADIYQTPRYLVIGTGKKITLECSQTMGHDKMYWYQQDPGMELHLIHYSYGVNSTEKGDLSSESTVSRIRTEHFPLTLESARPSHTSQYLCASSGQPNTEAFFGQGTRLTVV.

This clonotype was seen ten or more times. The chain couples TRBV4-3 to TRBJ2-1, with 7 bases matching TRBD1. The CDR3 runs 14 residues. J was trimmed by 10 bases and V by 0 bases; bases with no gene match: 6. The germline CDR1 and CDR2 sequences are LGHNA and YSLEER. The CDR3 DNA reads TGCGCCAGCAGCCAAGATTTTACGACAGGGGAGCAGTTCTTC. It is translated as CASSQDFTTGEQFF.

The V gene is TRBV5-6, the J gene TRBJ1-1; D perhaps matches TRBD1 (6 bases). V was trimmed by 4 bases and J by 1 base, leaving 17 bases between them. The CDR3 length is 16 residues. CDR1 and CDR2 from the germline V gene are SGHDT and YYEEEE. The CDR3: CASSPDSARSNTEAFF. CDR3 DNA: TGTGCCAGCAGCCCGGACAGCGCTCGATCGAACACTGAAGCTTTCTTT.

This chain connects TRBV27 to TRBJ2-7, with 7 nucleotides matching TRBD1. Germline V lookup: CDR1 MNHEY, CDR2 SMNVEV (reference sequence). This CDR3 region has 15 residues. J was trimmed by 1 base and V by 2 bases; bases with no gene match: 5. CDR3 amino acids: CASSLTQGSSYEQYF. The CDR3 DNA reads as TGTGCCAGCAGTTTAACACAGGGGAGTTCCTACGAGCAGTACTTC.

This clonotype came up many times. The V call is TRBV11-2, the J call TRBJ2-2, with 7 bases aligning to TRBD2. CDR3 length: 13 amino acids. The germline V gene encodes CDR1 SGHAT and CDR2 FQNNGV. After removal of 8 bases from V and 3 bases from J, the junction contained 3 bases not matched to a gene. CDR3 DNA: TGTGCCAGCTGGGAGGGGTACACCGGGGAGCTGTTTTTT. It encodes CASWEGYTGELFF.